This entry features one TCR beta chain sequence. Its matching antigen is unknown. Amplification of TCR beta used genomic DNA extracted from peripheral blood. In germline, CDR1 is SGHTA, CDR2 FQGNSA. This CDR3 comprises 15 residues. Trimming removed 3 bases from V and 6 bases from J; junction bases left unmatched: 10. This sample was taken from a study of T cell repertoires in aging, cancer and after chemotherapy. About the study: Chronic lymphocytic leukemia patients on fludarabine- or bendamustine-based regimens gave paired samples before and after chemotherapy. Around 10 million TCR reads were in the whole dataset. Study observations and caveats: Age-matched healthy donors had significantly more diverse, less clonal blood TCR repertoires than untreated cancer patients. Healthy donors lost TCR diversity with age mainly through richness, cancer patients through richness and evenness.

Multiplex touch-down PCR with TRB-A/B primers amplified rearranged V-D-J TRB sequences. TCRdb used MiXCR to reprocess the multiplex PCR reads, holding one entry per CDR3 protein. The sample lists approximately 240 distinct CDR3 sequences, 15% to 25% occurring once. The TCR comes from a human donor with a blood cancer. The donor label of this sample is uncertain. The genes are TRBV7-2 and TRBJ2-7; 8 nucleotides align to TRBD2. The sequenced sample was blood. CDR3 nucleotide sequence: TGTGCCAGCAGCTTGCGGGTTAGCGGGAAAGGCGAGCAGTACTTC. The encoded protein is CASSLRVSGKGEQYF.